The entry that follows covers one TCR beta chain sequence. These data are taken from a study of blood T cell repertoires in COVID-19. Clones were read by immunoSEQ multiplex PCR, and TCRdb kept only the in-frame ones, dropping some. The repertoire includes approximately 200,000 clones, roughly 86% of them detected once, and 10% sits in the top ten. CDR3 length equals 15 residues. Germline lookup yields CDR1 KGHSH and CDR2 LQKENI. With 3 bases removed from V and 0 bases from J, the gap between germline ends came to 6 bases. The sequenced material came from PBMCs or T cells enriched from blood (not recorded which). The chain couples TRBV18 to TRBJ1-6; D is ambiguous. The sequence came from a man aged 18 to 30 with acute COVID-19. CDR3 amino acids: CASSPRSSYNSPLHF. CDR3 DNA sequence: TGTGCCAGCTCACCTAGGAGCTCCTATAATTCACCCCTCCACTTT.